This TCR beta chain was recorded in a study of Graves' ophthalmopathy and Graves' hyperthyroidism. The study, taken as a whole, reports: Among expanded thyroid clonotypes above 0.001 frequency, most also occurred in blood.

As concerns this clonotype: Its specificity is not known.

Germline V lookup: CDR1 MNHEY, CDR2 SMNVEV (reference sequence). The CDR3 runs 14 residues. V trimming: 7 bases; J trimming: 3 bases; junction bases outside the gene matches: 7. Scientists amplified the TCR beta CDR3 regions from RNA transcripts. An initial RT-PCR round employing HTBI primers preceded a second-round multiplex PCR. Via MiXCR, TCRdb re-called the multiplex PCR reads, giving one row per CDR3 protein. The sample consists of about 420,000 distinct CDR3 sequences, around 21% of them appearing once. Over 18 months of follow-up, stable hyperthyroidism required that no ophthalmopathy appear. Symptoms, serum thyroxine and TRAb, thyroid ultrasound, and orbital computed tomography formed the diagnostic basis.

Specimen: peripheral blood. V gene TRBV27 combines with J gene TRBJ2-7; 9 positions match TRBD1. The TCR sequence derives from a young woman with stable Graves' hyperthyroidism. DNA of the CDR3: TGTGCCAGCAAACCGGGACAGGGACTCTACGAGCAGTACTTC. This sequence encodes CASKPGQGLYEQYF.